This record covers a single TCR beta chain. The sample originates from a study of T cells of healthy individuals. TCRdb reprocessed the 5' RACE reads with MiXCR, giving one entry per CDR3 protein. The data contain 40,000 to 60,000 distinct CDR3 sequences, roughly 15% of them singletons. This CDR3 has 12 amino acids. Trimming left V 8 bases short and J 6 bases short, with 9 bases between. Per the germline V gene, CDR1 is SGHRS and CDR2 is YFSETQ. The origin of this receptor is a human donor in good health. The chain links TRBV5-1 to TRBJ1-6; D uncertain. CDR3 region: CASREGNSPLHF. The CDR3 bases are TGCGCCAGTCGCGAGGGTAATTCACCCCTCCACTTT.